This entry features one T cell receptor beta chain sequence. Its antigen is not identified. This record belongs to a study of T cells in Graves' hyperthyroidism and ophthalmopathy. Authors of the study amplified TCR beta CDR3 regions from RNA transcripts. HTBI primers drove first-round RT-PCR of the TCR CDR3. TCRdb reprocessed the multiplex PCR reads with MiXCR, giving one entry per CDR3 protein. This repertoire shows around 660,000 distinct CDR3 sequences, 40% to 55% found once; its top ten account for less than 9.5%. Uncontrolled infections, other autoimmune diseases, pregnancy or lactation led to exclusion of patients. The study, taken as a whole, reports: Blood held most thyroid clonotypes expanded above 0.001 frequency. Ophthalmopathy was separated from stable hyperthyroidism by a 13 V-J model.

The V gene's germline CDR1 is SQVTM and CDR2 ANQGSEA. This CDR3 has 11 residues. Deletions cut 7 bases from V and 6 bases from J, with 12 bases between. The clonotype comes from an adult man with Graves' disease, either hyperthyroidism or ophthalmopathy (not recorded which). The chain has TRBV29-1 and TRBJ1-2; TRBD1 might be the D (6 bases). The source material was peripheral blood or thyroid tissue (not recorded which). The CDR3 protein is CSAETGNGYTF. The CDR3 DNA reads TGCAGCGCAGAAACAGGGAATGGCTACACCTTC.